This T cell receptor beta chain was found in a study of beta chain features in type 1 diabetes. Notes on the study in general: Moderate yet significant TCRB CDR3 shortening was seen in Type 1 diabetes patients in all four CD4+ subsets. Type 1 diabetes patients had VDJ junctions that carried fewer insertions and more deletions.

On this clone itself: Its antigen is not identified.

Trimming removed 4 bases at V and 6 bases at J, with 13 bases between. Per germline, CDR1 GTSNPN and CDR2 SVGIG (reference sequence). The CDR3 consists of 13 residues. Sequenced material consisted of expressed TCRB transcripts (all of the isolated RNA was reverse transcribed). For naive, central memory and regulatory T cell samples, reads averaged approximately 3.9 million. TCRdb keeps only in-frame clones here, not all; method: immunoSEQ multiplex PCR. This sample has roughly 180,000 clones, with about 12% found just once. The receptor was isolated from a woman aged 18-29 years in good health. The sample consisted of central memory CD4+ T cells from blood. The chain links TRBV30 to TRBJ1-5; D is perhaps TRBD1 (5 bases). The CDR3 loop is CAWMAREGQPQHF. CDR3 nucleotide sequence: TGTGCCTGGATGGCCAGGGAAGGTCAGCCCCAGCATTTT.